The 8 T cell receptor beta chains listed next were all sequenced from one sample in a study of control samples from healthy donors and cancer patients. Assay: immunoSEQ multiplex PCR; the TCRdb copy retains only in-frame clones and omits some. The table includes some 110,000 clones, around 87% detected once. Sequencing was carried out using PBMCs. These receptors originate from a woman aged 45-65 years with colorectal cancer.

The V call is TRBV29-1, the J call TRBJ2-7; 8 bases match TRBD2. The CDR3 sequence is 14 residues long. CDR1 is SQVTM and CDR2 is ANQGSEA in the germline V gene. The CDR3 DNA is TGCGCGGTCAGGGGAGCGGGGGTGTCATCCGAGCAGTACTTC. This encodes CAVRGAGVSSEQYF.

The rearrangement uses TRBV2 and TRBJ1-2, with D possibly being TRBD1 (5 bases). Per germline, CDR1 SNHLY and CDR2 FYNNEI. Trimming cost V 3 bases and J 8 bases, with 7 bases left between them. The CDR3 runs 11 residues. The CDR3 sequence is CASSEGVGYTF. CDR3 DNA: TGTGCCAGCAGTGAGGGGGTGGGCTACACCTTC.

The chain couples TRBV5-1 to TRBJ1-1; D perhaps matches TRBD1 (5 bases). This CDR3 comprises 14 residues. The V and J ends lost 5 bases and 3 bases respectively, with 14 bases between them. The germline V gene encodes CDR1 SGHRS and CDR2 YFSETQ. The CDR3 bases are TGCGCCAGCAGGGGGCGCGAGGTGTACACTGAAGCTTTCTTT. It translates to CASRGREVYTEAFF.

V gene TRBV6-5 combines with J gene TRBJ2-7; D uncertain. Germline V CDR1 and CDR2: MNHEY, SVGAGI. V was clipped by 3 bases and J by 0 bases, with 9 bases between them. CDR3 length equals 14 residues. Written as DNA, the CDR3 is TGTGCCAGCAGTTATGCGCAGACCTCCTACGAGCAGTACTTC. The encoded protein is CASSYAQTSYEQYF.

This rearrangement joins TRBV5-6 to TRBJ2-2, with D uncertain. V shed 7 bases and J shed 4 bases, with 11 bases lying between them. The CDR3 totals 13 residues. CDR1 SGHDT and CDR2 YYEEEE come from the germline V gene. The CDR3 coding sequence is TGTGCCAGCGGACCCTTCGGCACCGGGGAGCTGTTTTTT. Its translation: CASGPFGTGELFF.

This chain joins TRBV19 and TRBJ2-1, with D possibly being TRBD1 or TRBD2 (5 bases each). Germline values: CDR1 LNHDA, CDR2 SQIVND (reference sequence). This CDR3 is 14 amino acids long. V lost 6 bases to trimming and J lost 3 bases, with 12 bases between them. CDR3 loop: CASRGVPDYNEQFF. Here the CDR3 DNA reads TGTGCCAGTAGGGGGGTCCCGGACTACAATGAGCAGTTCTTC.

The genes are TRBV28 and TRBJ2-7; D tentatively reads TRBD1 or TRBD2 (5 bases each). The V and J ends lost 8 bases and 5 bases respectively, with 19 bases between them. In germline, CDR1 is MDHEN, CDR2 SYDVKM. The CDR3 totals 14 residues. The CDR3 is CASYSRTGPDEQYF. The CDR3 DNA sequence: TGTGCCAGCTATTCTAGGACGGGACCCGACGAGCAGTACTTC.

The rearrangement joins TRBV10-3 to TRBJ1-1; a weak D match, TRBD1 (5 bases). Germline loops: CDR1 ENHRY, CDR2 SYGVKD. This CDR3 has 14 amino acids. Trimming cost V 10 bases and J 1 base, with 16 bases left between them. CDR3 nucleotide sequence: TGTGCCACATATAATCACGGGGCGAACACTGAAGCTTTCTTT. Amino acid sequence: CATYNHGANTEAFF.